This T cell receptor (beta chain) appears in the sequencing data of a study of cytomegalovirus exposure and HLA in healthy donors. About the research overall: The roughly 700 first-cohort repertoires and the approximately 110 validation repertoires shared the same platform, a later analysis reported. Study-level results: Specificity for CMV antigens was confirmed in vitro for a few of the CMV-associated chains. According to a subsequent analysis, TCR clusters identified in the first cohort showed a tendency to co-occur across the 120 or so validation repertoires.

The assay was immunoSEQ multiplex PCR, and TCRdb's table has in-frame clones only and misses some. This table holds roughly 150,000 clones, 82% found once. CDR1 MNHEY and CDR2 SVGAGI come from the germline V gene. Between the trimmed V and J ends, which lost 3 bases and 7 bases, there was a span of 4 bases. CDR3 length: 12 amino acids. Regarding this clone: Its specificity is not known.

Sequencing was done on a sample of PBMCs. This TCR derives from a man in his thirties or forties in good health and CMV-seropositive. V is TRBV6-5 and J is TRBJ1-6; no definite D call. CDR3 nucleotides: TGTGCCAGCAGTTATCTGAATTCACCCCTCCACTTT. It encodes CASSYLNSPLHF.